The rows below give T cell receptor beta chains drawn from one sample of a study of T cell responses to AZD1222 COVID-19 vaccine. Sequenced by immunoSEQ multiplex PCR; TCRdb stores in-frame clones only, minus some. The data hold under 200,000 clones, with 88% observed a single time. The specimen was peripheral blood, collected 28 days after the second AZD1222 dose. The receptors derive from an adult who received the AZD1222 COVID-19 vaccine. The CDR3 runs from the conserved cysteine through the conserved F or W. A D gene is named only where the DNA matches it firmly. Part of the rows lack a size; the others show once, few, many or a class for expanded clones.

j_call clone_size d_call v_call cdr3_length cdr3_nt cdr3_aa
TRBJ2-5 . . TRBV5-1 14 TGCGCCAGCAGCTTCCCGGGGATCCAAGAGACCCAGTACTTC CASSFPGIQETQYF
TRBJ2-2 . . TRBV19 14 TGTGCCAGTAGTATAGAGGTAAACACCGGGGAGCTGTTTTTT CASSIEVNTGELFF
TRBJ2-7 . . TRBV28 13 TGTGCCAGCAGTACCGGGCCTCTGGACGAGCAGTACTTC CASSTGPLDEQYF
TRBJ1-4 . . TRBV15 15 TGTGCCACCAGCAGAGATCGAACCGCGAGGGAAAAACTGTTTTTT CATSRDRTAREKLFF
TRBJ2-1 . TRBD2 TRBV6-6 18 TGTGCCAGCAGTAGATCCTTGTCAGCGGGGGAAGGGAGTAATGAGCAGTTCTTC CASSRSLSAGEGSNEQFF
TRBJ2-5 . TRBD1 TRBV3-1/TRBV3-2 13 TGTGCCAGCCGGGACAGCTCTCAAGAGACCCAGTACTTC CASRDSSQETQYF
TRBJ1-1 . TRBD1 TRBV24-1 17 TGTGCCACCAGTGAGCCGCGGGACAGGGGGCGCTTGACTGAAGCTTTCTTT CATSEPRDRGRLTEAFF
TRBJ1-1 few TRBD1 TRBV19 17 TGTGCCAGTAACAGGGGACAGGGGGCTGGTATGAACACTGAAGCTTTCTTT CASNRGQGAGMNTEAFF
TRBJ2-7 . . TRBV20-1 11 TGCAGTGCTAAGATGGGGGGTGAGCAGTACTTC CSAKMGGEQYF
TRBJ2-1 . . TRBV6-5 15 TGTGCCAGCAGTTACGCGGGCCAGATAAGCGGTGAGCAGTTCTTC CASSYAGQISGEQFF
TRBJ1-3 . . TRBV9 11 TGTGCCAGCAGCGGTGTGGACACCATATATTTT CASSGVDTIYF
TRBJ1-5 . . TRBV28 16 TGTGCCAGCAGTTTATTTGCCGCGAGGTCCAATCAGCCCCAGCATTTT CASSLFAARSNQPQHF
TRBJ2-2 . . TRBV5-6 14 TGTGCCAGCAGCGCGGGACTCCTCAGGAAAGAGCTGTTTTTT CASSAGLLRKELFF
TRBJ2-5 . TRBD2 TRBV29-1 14 TGCAGCGTTGGTTTTGGCGAAGGGAGGGGAACCCAGTACTTC CSVGFGEGRGTQYF
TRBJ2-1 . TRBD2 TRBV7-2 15 TGTGCCAGCAGCTTAGGCCTAGCGGCAACCAATGAGCAGTTCTTC CASSLGLAATNEQFF
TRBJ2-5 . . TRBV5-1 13 TGCGCCAGCAGCGACAGTCTAGGAGAGACCCAGTACTTC CASSDSLGETQYF
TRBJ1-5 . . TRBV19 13 TGTGCCAGTACCCTCGAGGGGCGACAGCCCCAGCATTTT CASTLEGRQPQHF
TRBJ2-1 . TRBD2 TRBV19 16 TGTGCCAGTAGTAGCCCCACTAGCGTCCCCTACAATGAGCAGTTCTTC CASSSPTSVPYNEQFF
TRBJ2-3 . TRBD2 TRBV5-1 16 TGCGCCAGCAGCCCCCGGACTAGCGGGATGACAGATACGCAGTATTTT CASSPRTSGMTDTQYF
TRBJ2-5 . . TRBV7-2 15 TGTGCCAGCAGGGACCCTCGGGGGCAGCGCGAGACCCAGTACTTC CASRDPRGQRETQYF
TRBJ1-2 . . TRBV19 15 TGTGCCAGTAGTCCGTGGAGCGGGAAGGTCTATGGCTACACCTTC CASSPWSGKVYGYTF
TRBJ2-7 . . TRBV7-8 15 TGTGCCAGCAGCTCCCGAAGGGGGAGCTCCTACGAGCAGTACTTC CASSSRRGSSYEQYF
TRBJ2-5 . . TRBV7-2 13 TGTGCCAGCAGCTCCCGGGGTCGAGAGACCCAGTACTTC CASSSRGRETQYF
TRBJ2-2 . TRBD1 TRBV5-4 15 TGTGCCAGCAGCTTAGGACAGGGGGACACCGGGGAGCTGTTTTTT CASSLGQGDTGELFF
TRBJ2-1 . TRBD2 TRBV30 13 TGTGCCTGGAGTGCGGGACTAGCGGGAGAGGAGTTCTTC CAWSAGLAGEEFF
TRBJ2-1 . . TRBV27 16 TGTGCCAGCAGTCCTTTGACGGGGGCCGCCTACAATGAGCAGTTCTTC CASSPLTGAAYNEQFF
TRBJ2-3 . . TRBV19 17 TGTGCCAGTAGTGCCGCGACAGGAGGATCTAGCACAGATACGCAGTATTTT CASSAATGGSSTDTQYF
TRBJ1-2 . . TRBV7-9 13 TGTGCCAGCAGACCGCCGGCCCCCTCTGGCTACACCTTC CASRPPAPSGYTF
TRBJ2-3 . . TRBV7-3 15 TGTGCCAGCAGCTTGGGGCCCACCCGCACAGATACGCAGTATTTT CASSLGPTRTDTQYF
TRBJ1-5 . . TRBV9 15 TGTGCCAGCAGCGTAGGGTTGGGGGGGAATCAGCCCCAGCATTTT CASSVGLGGNQPQHF
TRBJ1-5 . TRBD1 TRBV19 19 TGTGCCAGTAGTATAGAAGGGGGCAGGGGACGCATAAGCAATCAGCCCCAGCATTTT CASSIEGGRGRISNQPQHF
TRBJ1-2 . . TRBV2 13 TGTGCCGACACGACAGGAGCTAACTATGGCTACACCTTC CADTTGANYGYTF
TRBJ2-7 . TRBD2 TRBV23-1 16 TGCGCCAGCAGTCAATCCCTGGCTAGCGGGACCTACGAGCAGTACTTC CASSQSLASGTYEQYF
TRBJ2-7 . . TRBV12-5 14 TGTGCTATCCTGTGGTATTACGCTACCTACGAGCAGTACTTC CAILWYYATYEQYF
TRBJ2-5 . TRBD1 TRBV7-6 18 TGTGCCAGCAGCCGACTTCCCGACAGGGAGATATCACAAGAGACCCAGTACTTC CASSRLPDREISQETQYF
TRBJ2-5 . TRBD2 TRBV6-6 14 TGTGCCAGCAATGATCGGGGAGGGGAGGGGACCCAGTACTTC CASNDRGGEGTQYF
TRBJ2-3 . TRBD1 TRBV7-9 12 TGTGCCAGCAGTCTAGGGGGCAATACGCAGTATTTT CASSLGGNTQYF